This T cell receptor beta chain was sequenced for a study of T-cell memory formation after mild COVID-19. Germline CDR1 SEHNR, CDR2 FQNEAQ (reference sequence). This CDR3 has 15 amino acids. The V end was cut by 2 bases, the J end by 0 bases, with 8 bases between. The table lists this clonotype with a few counts. Its specificity is not known. TCRdb passed the 5' RACE reads through MiXCR, listing each CDR3 protein once. The sample carries 300,000 to 400,000 distinct CDR3 sequences, roughly 14% recorded once. Findings and limits, study-wide: Mostly located in CM and EM were contracting CD4+ clones, with contracting CD8+ clones located in EMRA.

The sequenced sample was PBMCs or a T cell subset sorted from them (not recorded which). The TCR was taken from a man younger than 35 who had mild COVID-19 (a few samples of this study predate the infection). Cell type and time point are not known. This chain uses TRBV7-9 with TRBJ1-3; D ambiguous. CDR3 coding DNA: TGTGCCAGCAGCTTAACCACGGGCTCTGGAAACACCATATATTTT. Translated: CASSLTTGSGNTIYF.